Listed below are T cell receptor beta chains from one sample, sequenced in a study of blood T cells in healthy people across ages. TCRdb analysed the 5' RACE reads with MiXCR anew, one entry per CDR3 protein. The data hold 700,000 or so distinct CDR3 sequences, with 40% to 50% observed a single time. Sequencing was performed on blood. The receptors stem from an older man in good health. CDR3s leave out the opening cysteine and the closing phenylalanine or tryptophan.

V gene	J gene	CDR3 protein
TRBV7-2	TRBJ2-1	ASSLGDEQF
TRBV6-2/TRBV6-3	TRBJ2-4	ASSYSGLAGGDIQY
TRBV9	TRBJ2-7	ASSVEPHYSGSGEQY
TRBV5-1	TRBJ2-5	ASSLAATVGQETQY
TRBV24-1	TRBJ2-7	ATSERGYEQY
TRBV6-6	TRBJ1-1	ASTVSGRVNTEAF
TRBV12-3/TRBV12-4	TRBJ1-4	ASSFRTGPNEKLF
TRBV6-2/TRBV6-3	TRBJ1-5	ASSRDRALGNQPQH
TRBV14	TRBJ1-2	ASSIRPGQGASSGYT
TRBV7-9	TRBJ2-7	ASSLDGVFREQY
TRBV7-2	TRBJ2-3	ASSLARTSGLTDTQY
TRBV20-1	TRBJ2-5	SAPPTSGGTQETQY
TRBV4-3	TRBJ2-2	ASRSGTGSGGELF
TRBV28	TRBJ1-1	ASNRRQGPEAF
TRBV7-2	TRBJ2-7	ASSLASGTDISYEQY
TRBV20-1	TRBJ2-2	SAQGFLNTGELF